This T cell receptor beta chain was captured in a study of Tregs in tolerant kidney transplant recipients. Thawed PBMCs were rested overnight at 37°C with 200 IU/ml IL-2 before regulatory T cell sorting. The assay was immunoSEQ multiplex PCR, and TCRdb's table has in-frame clones only and misses some. This table has roughly 69,000 clones, 95% to 98% appearing once. Comment on this clone: Its matching antigen is unknown.

Study-wide findings and caveats: The most relevant donor-specific Treg TCRbeta repertoire apparently came from expansion with activated donor B cells.

The sample here was Tregs from blood, taken before the transplant. The receptor comes from a human donor who received a combined kidney and bone marrow transplant.

CDR3 nucleotide sequence: TGTGCCAGCGACACAGCCCGTCCAGATACGCAGTATTTT. Its protein product is CASDTARPDTQYF. This rearrangement joins TRBV28 to TRBJ2-3; D unresolved. This CDR3 has 13 amino acids. Trimming removed 8 bases from V and 4 bases from J, with 13 bases in between. Germline values: CDR1 MDHEN, CDR2 SYDVKM.